The following is a T cell receptor beta chain sequence with its context. Its antigen is undetermined. J lost 10 bases, V lost 2 bases, and 4 bases had no gene match. Per the germline V gene, CDR1 is SGHTA and CDR2 is FQGNSA. The CDR3 runs 15 residues. Upon completion of about eleven days in culture, CD4+ T cells were isolated. This person's SARS-CoV-2 infection, confirmed by PCR, occurred between March and December 2020. Two-dose BNT162b2 or mRNA-1273 vaccination was given to participants. Clones were read by immunoSEQ multiplex PCR, and TCRdb kept only the in-frame ones, dropping some. Among 40,000 to 45,000 clones listed, around 76% were seen once. This specimen comes from a study of vaccination effects on CD4 cells after COVID-19. Looking at the study overall: Post-vaccine specimens arrived a median 72 days past the second dose. The study's findings and limits: Convalescents' post-vaccine spike-reactive clones were mainly new, vaccine-induced. Clones that were induced by infection or by vaccine showed marked contraction late after vaccination.

This sequence was found in a human donor who had a prior SARS-CoV-2 infection. This material consisted of CD4+ T cells from PBMCs cultured without peptide, taken after COVID-19 vaccination. This chain links TRBV7-2 with TRBJ1-6; TRBD1 matches 11 bases. CDR3 in DNA: TGTGCCAGCAGCTTATTTGGACAGGGGGCCTCACCCCTCCACTTT. Protein product: CASSLFGQGASPLHF.